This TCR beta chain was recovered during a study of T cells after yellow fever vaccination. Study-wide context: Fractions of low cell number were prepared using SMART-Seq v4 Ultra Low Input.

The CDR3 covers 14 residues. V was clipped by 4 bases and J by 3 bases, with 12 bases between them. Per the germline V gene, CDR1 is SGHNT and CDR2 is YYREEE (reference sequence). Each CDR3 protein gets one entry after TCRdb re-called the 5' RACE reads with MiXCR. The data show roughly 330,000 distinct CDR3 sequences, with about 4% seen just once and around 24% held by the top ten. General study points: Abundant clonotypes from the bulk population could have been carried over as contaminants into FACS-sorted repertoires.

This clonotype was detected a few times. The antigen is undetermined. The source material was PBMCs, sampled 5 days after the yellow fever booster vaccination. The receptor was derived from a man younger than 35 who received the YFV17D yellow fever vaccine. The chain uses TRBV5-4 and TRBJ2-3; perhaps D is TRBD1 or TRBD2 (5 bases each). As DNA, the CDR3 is TGTGCCAGCAGCGGCCCCGAGGGGACAGATACGCAGTATTTT. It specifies CASSGPEGTDTQYF. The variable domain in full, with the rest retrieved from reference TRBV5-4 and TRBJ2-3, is ETGVTQSPTHLIKTRGQQVTLRCSSQSGHNTVSWYQQALGQGPQFIFQYYREEENGRGNFPPRFSGLQFPNYSSELNVNALELDDSALYLCASSGPEGTDTQYFGPGTRLTVL.